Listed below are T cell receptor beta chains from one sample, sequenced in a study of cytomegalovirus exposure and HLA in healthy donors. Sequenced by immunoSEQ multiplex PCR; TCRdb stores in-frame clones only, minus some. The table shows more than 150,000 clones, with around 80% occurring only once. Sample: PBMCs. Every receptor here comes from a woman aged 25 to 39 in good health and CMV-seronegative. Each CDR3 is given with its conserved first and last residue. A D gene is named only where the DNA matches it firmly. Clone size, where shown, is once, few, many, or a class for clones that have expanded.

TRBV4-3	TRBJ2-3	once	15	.	CASSQDSWQTDTQYF	TGCGCCAGCAGCCAAGATAGCTGGCAGACAGATACGCAGTATTTT
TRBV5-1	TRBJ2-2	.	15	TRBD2	CASSMLAAHTGELFF	TGCGCCAGCAGCATGCTAGCGGCCCACACCGGGGAGCTGTTTTTT
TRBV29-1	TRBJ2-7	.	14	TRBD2	CSVGLAGGNGEQYF	TGCAGCGTTGGGCTAGCGGGAGGGAATGGCGAGCAGTACTTC
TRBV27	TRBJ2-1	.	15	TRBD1	CASSLWTGTAEGQFF	TGTGCCAGCAGTTTATGGACAGGGACGGCGGAGGGGCAGTTCTTC
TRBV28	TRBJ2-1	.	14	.	CASSLRRVGDEQFF	TGTGCCAGCAGTTTACGCAGGGTAGGGGATGAGCAGTTCTTC
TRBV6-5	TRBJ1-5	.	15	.	CAPSDRGLLDQPQHF	TGTGCCCCTTCGGACCGCGGGTTGTTGGATCAGCCCCAGCATTTT
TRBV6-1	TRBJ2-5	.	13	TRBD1	CASRTGGAETQYF	TGTGCCAGCAGGACAGGGGGCGCGGAGACCCAGTACTTC
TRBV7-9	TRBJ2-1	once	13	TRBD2	CASSYGGVNEQFF	TGTGCCAGCAGCTACGGGGGGGTAAATGAGCAGTTCTTC
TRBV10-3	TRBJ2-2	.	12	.	CAISEFLGELFF	TGTGCCATCAGTGAATTTCTTGGGGAGCTGTTTTTT
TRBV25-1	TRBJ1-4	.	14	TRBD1	CASSEGQGIEKLFF	TGTGCCAGCAGTGAGGGACAGGGAATTGAAAAACTGTTTTTT